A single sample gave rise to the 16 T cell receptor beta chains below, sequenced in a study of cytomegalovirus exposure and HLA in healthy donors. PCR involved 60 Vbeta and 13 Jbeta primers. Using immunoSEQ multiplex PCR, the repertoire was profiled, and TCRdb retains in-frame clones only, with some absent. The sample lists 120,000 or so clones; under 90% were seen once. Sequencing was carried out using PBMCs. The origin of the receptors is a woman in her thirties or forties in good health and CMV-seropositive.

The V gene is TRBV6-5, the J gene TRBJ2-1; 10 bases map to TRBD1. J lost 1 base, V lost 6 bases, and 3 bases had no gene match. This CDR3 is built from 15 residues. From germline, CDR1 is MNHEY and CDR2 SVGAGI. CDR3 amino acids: CASSPGQGSYNEQFF. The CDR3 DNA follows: TGTGCCAGCAGCCCGGGACAGGGGTCCTACAATGAGCAGTTCTTC.

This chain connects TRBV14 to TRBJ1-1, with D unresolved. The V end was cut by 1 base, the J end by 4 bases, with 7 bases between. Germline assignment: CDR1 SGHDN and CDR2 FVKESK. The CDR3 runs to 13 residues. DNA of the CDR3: TGTGCCAGCAGCCAAGGACCTAGCACTGAAGCTTTCTTT. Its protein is CASSQGPSTEAFF.

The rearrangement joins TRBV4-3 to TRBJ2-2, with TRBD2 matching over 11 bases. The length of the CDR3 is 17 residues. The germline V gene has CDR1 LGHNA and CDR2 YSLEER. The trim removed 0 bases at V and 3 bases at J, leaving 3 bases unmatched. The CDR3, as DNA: TGCGCCAGCAGCCAAGATTGGACTAGCGGGTACACCGGGGAGCTGTTTTTT. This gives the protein CASSQDWTSGYTGELFF.

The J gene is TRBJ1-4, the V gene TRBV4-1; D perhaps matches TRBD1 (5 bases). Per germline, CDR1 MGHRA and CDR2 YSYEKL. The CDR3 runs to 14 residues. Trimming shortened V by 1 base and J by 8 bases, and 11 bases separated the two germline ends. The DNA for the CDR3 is TGCGCCAGCAGCCAAGGACAGCTCGGGGAAAAACTGTTTTTT. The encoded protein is CASSQGQLGEKLFF.

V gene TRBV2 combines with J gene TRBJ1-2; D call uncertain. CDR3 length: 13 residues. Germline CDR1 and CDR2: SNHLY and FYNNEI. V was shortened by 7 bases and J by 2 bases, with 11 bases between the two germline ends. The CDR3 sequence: CASTPGPNYGYTF. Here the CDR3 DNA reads TGTGCCAGCACACCCGGTCCCAACTATGGCTACACCTTC.

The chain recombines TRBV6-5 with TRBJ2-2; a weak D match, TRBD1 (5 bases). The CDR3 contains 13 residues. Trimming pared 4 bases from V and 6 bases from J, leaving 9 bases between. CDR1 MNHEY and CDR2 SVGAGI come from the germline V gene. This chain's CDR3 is CASSSSTAGELFF. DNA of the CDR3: TGTGCCAGCAGTTCCTCGACAGCCGGGGAGCTGTTTTTT.

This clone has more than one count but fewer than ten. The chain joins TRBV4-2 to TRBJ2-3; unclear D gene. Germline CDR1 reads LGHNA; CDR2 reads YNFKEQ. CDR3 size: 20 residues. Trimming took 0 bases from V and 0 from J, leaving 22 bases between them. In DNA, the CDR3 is TGTGCCAGCAGCCAAGAACACTACCCCCCACCGTTTACTAGCACAGATACGCAGTATTTT. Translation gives CASSQEHYPPPFTSTDTQYF.

CDR3 nucleotides: TGTGCCAGCATCTCCGGACAGCCTCTCTATGGCTACACCTTC. It specifies CASISGQPLYGYTF. The V gene is TRBV6-1, the J gene TRBJ1-2, with D possibly TRBD1 on 6 matching bases. The CDR3 extends over 14 amino acids. In germline, CDR1 is MNHNS, CDR2 SASEGT. V was cut by 7 bases and J by 4 bases, with 16 bases left in between.

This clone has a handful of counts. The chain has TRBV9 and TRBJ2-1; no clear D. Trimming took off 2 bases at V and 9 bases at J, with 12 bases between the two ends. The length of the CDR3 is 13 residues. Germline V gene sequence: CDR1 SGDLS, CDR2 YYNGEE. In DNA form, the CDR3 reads TGTGCCAGCAGCGTGGGCCTGTCATCTGAGCAGTTCTTC. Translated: CASSVGLSSEQFF.

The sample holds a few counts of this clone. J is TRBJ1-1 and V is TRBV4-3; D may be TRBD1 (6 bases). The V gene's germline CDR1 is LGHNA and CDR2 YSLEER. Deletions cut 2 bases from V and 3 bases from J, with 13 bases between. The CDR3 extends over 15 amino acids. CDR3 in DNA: TGCGCCAGCAGCCAAAACGTGGCAGGGGACACTGAAGCTTTCTTT. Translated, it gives CASSQNVAGDTEAFF.

The CDR3 region has the DNA TGTGCCAGCAGTGAATTCGAGGCAGGGATAAAAGCTTTCTTT. This codes for CASSEFEAGIKAFF. The chain carries TRBV25-1 and TRBJ1-1, with a weak D call TRBD1 (5 bases). V was trimmed by 1 base and J by 9 bases, leaving 15 bases between them. CDR3 length: 14 residues. Germline CDR1 reads MGHDK; CDR2 reads SYGVNS.

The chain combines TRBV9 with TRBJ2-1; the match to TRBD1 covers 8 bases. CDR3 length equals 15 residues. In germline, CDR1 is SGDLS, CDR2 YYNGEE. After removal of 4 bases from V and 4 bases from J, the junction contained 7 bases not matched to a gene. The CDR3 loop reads CASSQYRGSYNEQFF. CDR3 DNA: TGTGCCAGCAGCCAATACAGGGGGAGTTACAATGAGCAGTTCTTC.

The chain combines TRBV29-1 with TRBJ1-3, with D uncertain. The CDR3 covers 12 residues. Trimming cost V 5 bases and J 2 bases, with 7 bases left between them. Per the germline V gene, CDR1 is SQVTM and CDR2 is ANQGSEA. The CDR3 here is CSVTETGNTIYF. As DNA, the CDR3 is TGCAGCGTTACGGAGACTGGAAACACCATATATTTT.

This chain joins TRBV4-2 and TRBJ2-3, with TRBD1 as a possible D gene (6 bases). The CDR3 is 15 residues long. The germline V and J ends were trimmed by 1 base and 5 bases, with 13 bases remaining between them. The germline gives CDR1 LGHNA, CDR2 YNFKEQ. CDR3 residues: CASSQAGQGLDTQYF. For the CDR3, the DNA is TGTGCCAGCAGCCAAGCCGGTCAGGGGCTAGATACGCAGTATTTT.

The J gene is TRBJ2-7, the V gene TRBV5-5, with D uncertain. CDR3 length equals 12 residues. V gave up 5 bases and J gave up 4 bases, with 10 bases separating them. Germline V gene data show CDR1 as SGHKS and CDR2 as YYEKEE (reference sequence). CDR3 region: CASSRGYYEQYF. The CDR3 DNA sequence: TGTGCCAGCAGTCGCGGTTATTACGAGCAGTACTTC.

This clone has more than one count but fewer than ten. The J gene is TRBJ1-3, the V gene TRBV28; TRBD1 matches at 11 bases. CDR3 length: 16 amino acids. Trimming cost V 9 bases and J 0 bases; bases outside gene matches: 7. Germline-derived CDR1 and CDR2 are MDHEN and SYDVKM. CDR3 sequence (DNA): TGTGCCAGGGGGGAGGGGACAGGGGGCTCTGGAAACACCATATATTTT. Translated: CARGEGTGGSGNTIYF. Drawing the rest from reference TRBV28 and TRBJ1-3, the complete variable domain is DVKVTQSSRYLVKRTGEKVFLECVQDMDHENMFWYRQDPGLGLRLIYFSYDVKMKEKGDIPEGYSVSREKKERFSLILESASTNQTSMYLCARGEGTGGSGNTIYFGEGSWLTVV.